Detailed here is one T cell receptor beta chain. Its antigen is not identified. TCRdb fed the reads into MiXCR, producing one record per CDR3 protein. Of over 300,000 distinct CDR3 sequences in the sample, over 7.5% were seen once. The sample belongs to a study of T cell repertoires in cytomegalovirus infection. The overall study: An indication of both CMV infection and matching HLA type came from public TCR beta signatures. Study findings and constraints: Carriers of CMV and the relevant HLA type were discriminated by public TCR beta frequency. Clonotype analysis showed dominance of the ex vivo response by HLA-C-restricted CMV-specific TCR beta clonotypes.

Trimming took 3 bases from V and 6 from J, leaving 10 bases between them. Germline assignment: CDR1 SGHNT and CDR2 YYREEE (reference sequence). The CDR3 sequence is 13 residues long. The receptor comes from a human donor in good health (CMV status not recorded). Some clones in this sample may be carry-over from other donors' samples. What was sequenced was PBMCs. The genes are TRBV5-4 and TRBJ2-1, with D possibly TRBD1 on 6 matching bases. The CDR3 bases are TGTGCCAGCAGCTCCCGACAGGTCAATGAGCAGTTCTTC. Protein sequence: CASSSRQVNEQFF.